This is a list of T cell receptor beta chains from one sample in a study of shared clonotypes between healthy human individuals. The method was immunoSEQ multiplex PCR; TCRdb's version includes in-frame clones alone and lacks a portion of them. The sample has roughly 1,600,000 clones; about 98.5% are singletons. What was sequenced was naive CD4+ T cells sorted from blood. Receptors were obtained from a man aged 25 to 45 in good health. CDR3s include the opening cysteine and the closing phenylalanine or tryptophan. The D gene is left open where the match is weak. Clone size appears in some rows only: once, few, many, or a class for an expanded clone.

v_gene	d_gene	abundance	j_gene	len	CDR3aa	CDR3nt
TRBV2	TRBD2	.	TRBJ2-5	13	CASSLAGGETQYF	TGTGCCAGCAGCTTAGCGGGAGGGGAGACCCAGTACTTC
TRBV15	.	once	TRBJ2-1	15	CATSRVDLAYNEQFF	TGTGCCACCAGCAGAGTTGACCTTGCCTACAATGAGCAGTTCTTC
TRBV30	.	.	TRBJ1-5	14	CACKVGEKSQPQHF	TGTGCCTGTAAGGTGGGGGAAAAGAGTCAGCCCCAGCATTTT
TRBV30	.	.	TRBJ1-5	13	CAWSGQANQPQHF	TGTGCCTGGAGTGGACAGGCTAATCAGCCCCAGCATTTT
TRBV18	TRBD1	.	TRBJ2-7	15	CASSPLSGQGMPSDF	TGTGCCAGCTCACCGCTTTCGGGACAGGGGATGCCGTCGGACTTC
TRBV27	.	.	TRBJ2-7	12	CASSFHSYEQYF	TGTGCCAGCAGTTTCCACTCCTACGAGCAGTACTTC
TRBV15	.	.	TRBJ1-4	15	CATTPLPGSNEKLFF	TGTGCCACCACCCCACTCCCAGGGTCTAATGAAAAACTGTTTTTT
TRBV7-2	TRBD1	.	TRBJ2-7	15	CASSSKGTGSYEQYF	TGTGCCAGCAGCTCGAAAGGGACAGGCTCCTACGAGCAGTACTTC
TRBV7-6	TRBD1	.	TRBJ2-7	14	CASSVTGDPYEQYF	TGTGCCAGCAGTGTGACAGGGGACCCCTACGAGCAGTACTTC
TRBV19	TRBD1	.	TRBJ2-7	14	CASSGTGESYEQYF	TGTGCCAGTAGTGGGACAGGGGAGAGCTACGAGCAGTACTTC
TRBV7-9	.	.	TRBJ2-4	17	CASSRFEGGIAKNIQYF	TGTGCCAGCAGTCGGTTTGAAGGGGGGATAGCCAAAAACATTCAGTACTTC
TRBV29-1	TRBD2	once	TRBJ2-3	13	CSARAGVVDTQYF	TGCAGCGCCAGAGCGGGAGTCGTAGATACGCAGTATTTT
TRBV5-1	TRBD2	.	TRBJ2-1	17	CASSLAPLAGASNEQFF	TGCGCCAGCAGCTTGGCTCCTCTAGCGGGAGCAAGTAATGAGCAGTTCTTC
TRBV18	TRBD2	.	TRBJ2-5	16	CASSPRLADVQETQYF	TGTGCCAGCTCACCGCGACTAGCGGACGTACAAGAGACCCAGTACTTC
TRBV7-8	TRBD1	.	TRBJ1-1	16	CASSLDGQGMNTEAFF	TGTGCCAGCAGCTTAGACGGACAGGGGATGAACACTGAAGCTTTCTTT
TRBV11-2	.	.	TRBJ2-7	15	CASSLHQGLSYEQYF	TGTGCCAGCAGCTTACACCAGGGGCTATCCTACGAGCAGTACTTC
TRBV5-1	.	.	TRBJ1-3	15	CASSLQENSGNTIYF	TGCGCCAGCAGCCTACAGGAAAACTCTGGAAACACCATATATTTT
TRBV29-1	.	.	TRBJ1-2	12	CSVGQGNYGYTF	TGCAGCGTTGGTCAGGGGAACTATGGCTACACCTTC
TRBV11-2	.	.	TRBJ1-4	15	CASSLDGGRDEKLFF	TGTGCCAGCAGCTTAGATGGAGGCAGGGATGAAAAACTGTTTTTT
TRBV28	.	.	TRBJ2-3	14	CASRLTSLQGTQYF	TGTGCCAGCAGGCTTACTAGTTTGCAGGGTACGCAGTATTTT
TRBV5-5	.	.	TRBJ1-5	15	CASSPTVRVDQPQHF	TGTGCCAGCAGCCCGACGGTGAGGGTCGATCAGCCCCAGCATTTT
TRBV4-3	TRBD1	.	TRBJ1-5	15	CASSQVQGAGQPQHF	TGCGCCAGCAGCCAAGTTCAGGGGGCAGGGCAGCCCCAGCATTTT
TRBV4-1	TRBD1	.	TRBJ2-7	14	CASSPRQGSYEQYF	TGCGCCAGCAGTCCGAGACAGGGTTCCTACGAGCAGTACTTC
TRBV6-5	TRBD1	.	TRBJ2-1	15	CASSRRTGRFNEQFF	TGTGCCAGCAGTAGACGGACAGGGAGGTTCAATGAGCAGTTCTTC
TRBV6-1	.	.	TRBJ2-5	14	CASSLRLTQETQYF	TGTGCCAGCAGCCTCCGGTTGACCCAAGAGACCCAGTACTTC
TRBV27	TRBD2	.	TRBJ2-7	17	CASSLLGLAGAKGEQYF	TGTGCCAGCAGTTTATTGGGACTAGCGGGAGCGAAAGGCGAGCAGTACTTC
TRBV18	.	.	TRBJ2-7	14	CASSLRTDSYEQYF	TGTGCCAGCTCACTACGGACAGACTCCTACGAGCAGTACTTC
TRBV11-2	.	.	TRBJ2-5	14	CASSSFPRGETQYF	TGTGCCAGCAGCTCCTTCCCACGGGGGGAGACCCAGTACTTC
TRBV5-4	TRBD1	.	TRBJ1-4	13	CASSHDRDEKLFF	TGTGCCAGCAGCCATGACAGGGATGAAAAACTGTTTTTT
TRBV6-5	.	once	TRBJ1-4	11	CASGWTEKLFF	TGTGCCAGCGGATGGACAGAAAAACTGTTTTTT
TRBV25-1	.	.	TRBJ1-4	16	CASSELEGRTNEKLFF	TGTGCCAGCAGTGAATTGGAGGGGCGGACTAATGAAAAACTGTTTTTT
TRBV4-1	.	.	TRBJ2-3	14	CASSQEENTDTQYF	TGCGCCAGCAGCCAAGAGGAAAACACAGATACGCAGTATTTT
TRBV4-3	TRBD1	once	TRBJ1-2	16	CASSPGAGGSHYGYTF	TGCGCCAGCAGCCCCGGGGCAGGGGGTTCACACTATGGCTACACCTTC
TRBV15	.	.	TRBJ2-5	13	CATSRDRAGTQYF	TGTGCCACCAGCAGAGATCGGGCCGGGACCCAGTACTTC
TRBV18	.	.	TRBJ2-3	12	CASSPTGDTQYF	TGTGCCAGCTCACCAACGGGGGATACGCAGTATTTT
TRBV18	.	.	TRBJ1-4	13	CASSPTPNEKLFF	TGTGCCAGCTCACCGACTCCAAATGAAAAACTGTTTTTT
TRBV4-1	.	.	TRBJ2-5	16	CASSQQGKRSQETQYF	TGCGCCAGCAGCCAACAGGGAAAGCGGTCCCAAGAGACCCAGTACTTC
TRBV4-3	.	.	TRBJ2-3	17	CASSLSHAGGSTDTQYF	TGCGCCAGCAGCCTTTCCCACGCAGGGGGGTCCACAGATACGCAGTATTTT
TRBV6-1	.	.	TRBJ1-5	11	CASSAGGPQHF	TGTGCCAGCAGTGCCGGAGGGCCCCAGCATTTT
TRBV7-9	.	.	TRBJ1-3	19	CASSSDWSHIFYSGNTIYF	TGTGCCAGCAGCTCCGATTGGTCCCACATTTTCTACTCTGGAAACACCATATATTTT
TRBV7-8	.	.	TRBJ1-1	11	CASSLRESAFF	TGTGCCAGCAGCTTACGTGAATCTGCTTTCTTT
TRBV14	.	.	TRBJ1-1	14	CASSHAGRNTEAFF	TGTGCCAGCAGCCATGCGGGACGGAACACTGAAGCTTTCTTT
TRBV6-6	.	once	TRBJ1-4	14	CASSYGEGGEKLFF	TGTGCCAGCAGTTACGGGGAGGGAGGCGAAAAACTGTTTTTT